Reported below is one T cell receptor beta chain. These data come from a study of blood T cell repertoires in COVID-19. The CDR3 is made up of 15 amino acids. CDR1 and CDR2 from the germline V gene are SGHRS and YFSETQ. V gave up 1 base and J gave up 4 bases; unmatched junction bases: 3. Profiling relied on immunoSEQ multiplex PCR, and the TCRdb table lists in-frame clones only, not all of them. The sample includes about 230,000 clones, approximately 83% of them seen just once. Input material: peripheral blood. The clonotype was recovered from a woman in her forties or fifties with acute or convalescent COVID-19. V and J are TRBV5-1 and TRBJ2-3; 10 bases align to TRBD2. CDR3 sequence: CASSLSLAGPDTQYF. The CDR3 DNA reads as TGCGCCAGCAGCTTGTCACTAGCGGGACCAGATACGCAGTATTTT.